The 16 T cell receptor beta chains below all came from one sample that was sequenced in a study of shared clonotypes between healthy human individuals. Profiling relied on immunoSEQ multiplex PCR, and the TCRdb table lists in-frame clones only, not all of them. The sample has about 1 million clones, about 74% seen once. The sequencing sample was made of memory CD4+ T cells sorted from blood. Regarding subset: CD45RA-negative fraction. Receptors originate from a man in his late teens or twenties in good health.

Only a few counts were recorded for this clone. The chain combines TRBV6-4 with TRBJ1-1; tentatively, D is TRBD1 (6 bases). The CDR3 spans 14 residues. In germline, CDR1 is MRHNA, CDR2 SNTAGT. Trimming removed 3 bases from V and 4 bases from J, with 12 bases in between. In DNA form, the CDR3 reads TGTGCCAGCAGTGAAAGGGGGGGAGGCACTGAAGCTTTCTTT. Residues: CASSERGGGTEAFF.

V gene TRBV5-1 combines with J gene TRBJ2-2; D remains unclear. This CDR3 is 15 amino acids long. Germline V gene sequence: CDR1 SGHRS, CDR2 YFSETQ. V gave up 1 base and J gave up 2 bases, with 9 bases separating them. The CDR3 sequence: CASSLYGSNTGELFF. DNA of the CDR3: TGCGCCAGCAGCTTGTACGGTAGTAACACCGGGGAGCTGTTTTTT.

This clone was recorded only once. J is TRBJ2-7 and V is TRBV11-1, with D tentatively TRBD1 or TRBD2 (5 bases each). Germline assignment: CDR1 SGHAT and CDR2 FQDESV (reference sequence). The CDR3 has 12 amino acids. Trimming stripped 5 bases from V and 3 bases from J, with 8 bases between. This CDR3 reads CASSGDHYEQYF. CDR3 DNA: TGTGCCAGCAGCGGGGACCACTACGAGCAGTACTTC.

In this sample, this clone turned up many times. The CDR3 DNA reads as TGTGCCAGCAGCAAGGGACTATCGCAAGAGACCCAGTACTTC. It translates to CASSKGLSQETQYF. The rearrangement links TRBV21-1 to TRBJ2-5; the DNA was not used to check the table's D call, TRBD2. TRBV21-1 is deemed a pseudogene. The CDR3 loop spans 14 amino acids.

This clone was observed many times. The chain employs TRBV5-1 and TRBJ2-1, with 12 bases that match TRBD2. CDR1 and CDR2 from the germline V gene are SGHRS and YFSETQ. This CDR3 has 15 residues. V lost 6 bases and J lost 5; bases outside the gene matches: 6. CDR3: CASTLLAGGHNEQFF. Written as DNA, the CDR3 is TGCGCCAGCACCCTACTAGCGGGGGGCCACAATGAGCAGTTCTTC.

The chain couples TRBV7-9 to TRBJ2-2; a possible D gene is TRBD2 (5 bases). CDR1 and CDR2 from the germline V gene are SEHNR and FQNEAQ (reference sequence). Trimming removed 5 bases at V and 1 base at J, with 11 bases between. This CDR3 spans 15 amino acids. The CDR3 here is CASSLGLLNTGELFF. CDR3 DNA: TGTGCCAGCAGCCTCGGACTGCTGAACACCGGGGAGCTGTTTTTT.

Comment on this clone: The junction and the germline gene differ at one end; a read error may be behind it. The chain recombines TRBV7-7 with TRBJ1-6; a possible D gene is TRBD1 (6 bases). The CDR3 has 13 amino acids. CDR1 SSHAT and CDR2 FNYEAQ come from the germline V gene (reference sequence). The CDR3 spells CASSLGGDSPLHF. The CDR3 nucleotides read TGTGCTAGCAGCTTAGGGGGGGATTCACCCCTCCACTTT. The whole variable domain, remainder taken from reference TRBV7-7 and TRBJ1-6, is GAGVSQSPRYKVTKRGQDVTLRCDPISSHATLYWYQQALGQGPEFLTYFNYEAQPDKSGLPSDRFSAERPEGSISTLTIQRTEQRDSAMYRCASSLGGDSPLHFGNGTRLTVT.

The chain joins TRBV30 to TRBJ1-2; the D is unclear. There are 13 residues in the CDR3. V lost 5 bases and J lost 4, with 14 bases in between. Germline V lookup: CDR1 GTSNPN, CDR2 SVGIG (reference sequence). CDR3 sequence reads: CAWGGRDVYGYTF. The CDR3 region has the DNA TGTGCCTGGGGAGGTAGAGACGTCTATGGCTACACCTTC.

This CDR3 is CASSAQGGHYGYTF. In DNA, the CDR3 is TGTGCCAGCTCAGCCCAGGGGGGACACTATGGCTACACCTTC. This chain joins TRBV18 and TRBJ1-2; TRBD1 matches at 7 bases. The germline V gene has CDR1 KGHSH and CDR2 LQKENI. V lost 5 bases and J lost 3; bases outside the gene matches: 6. The CDR3 is 14 residues long.

This chain joins TRBV5-1 and TRBJ1-2; no reliable D call. The CDR3 length is 13 residues. Germline-derived CDR1 and CDR2 are SGHRS and YFSETQ. Trimming pared 1 base from V and 7 bases from J, leaving 11 bases between. CDR3 bases: TGCGCCAGCAGCTTGTCCGACGGTCGTGGCTACACCTTC. Residues: CASSLSDGRGYTF.

The chain employs TRBV29-1 and TRBJ2-5; D is unresolved. V was cut by 2 bases and J by 1 base, with 8 bases left in between. The CDR3 has 13 residues. Germline CDR1 and CDR2: SQVTM and ANQGSEA. This CDR3 is CSVESRLQETQYF. Written as DNA, the CDR3 is TGCAGCGTTGAAAGCCGCCTCCAAGAGACCCAGTACTTC. Supplemented by reference TRBV29-1 and TRBJ2-5, the full variable domain reads SAVISQKPSRDICQRGTSLTIQCQVDSQVTMMFWYRQQPGQSLTLIATANQGSEATYESGFVIDKFPISRPNLTFSTLTVSNMSPEDSSIYLCSVESRLQETQYFGPGTRLLVL.

This rearrangement joins TRBV7-2 to TRBJ2-5, with TRBD1 matching over 8 bases. J gave up 3 bases and V 1 base, and 10 bases lay outside the gene matches. The CDR3 sequence is 17 residues long. The germline V gene has CDR1 SGHTA and CDR2 FQGNSA. In nucleotides, the CDR3 is TGTGCCAGCAGCTTAGGTTGGGCAGGGGGCGGAAAAGAGACCCAGTACTTC. Translated, it gives CASSLGWAGGGKETQYF.

The rearrangement joins TRBV6-1 to TRBJ2-1; no definite D call. Germline V CDR1 and CDR2: MNHNS, SASEGT. With 5 bases removed from V and 0 bases from J, the gap between germline ends came to 5 bases. The CDR3 has 13 amino acids. The CDR3 is CASSSSSYNEQFF. DNA for the CDR3: TGTGCCAGCAGTAGTAGCTCCTACAATGAGCAGTTCTTC.

The gene calls are TRBV6-1 and TRBJ1-5; unclear D gene. V was trimmed by 3 bases and J by 7 bases, leaving 10 bases between them. Germline V lookup: CDR1 MNHNS, CDR2 SASEGT. This CDR3 contains 13 residues. Here the CDR3 reads CASSDPRNQPQHF. CDR3 bases: TGTGCCAGCAGTGACCCGAGGAACCAGCCCCAGCATTTT.

V usage is TRBV5-1 and J usage is TRBJ2-7; D not certain. The length of the CDR3 is 11 residues. The ends were cut back, 0 bases at V and 5 bases at J, with 3 bases in the middle. Germline V gene sequence: CDR1 SGHRS, CDR2 YFSETQ. The CDR3 bases are TGCGCCAGCAGCTTGGATAACGAGCAGTACTTC. It encodes CASSLDNEQYF.

A word on this clone: Other nucleotide sequences in the sample specify the same CDR3. The J gene is TRBJ1-2, the V gene TRBV30; no clear D gene. The germline V and J ends were trimmed by 0 bases and 5 bases, with 7 bases remaining between them. Germline loops: CDR1 GTSNPN, CDR2 SVGIG (reference sequence). The CDR3 has 12 residues. In nucleotides, the CDR3 is TGTGCCTGGAGTGTATCTCCTTATGGCTACACCTTC. Protein: CAWSVSPYGYTF. Full variable domain (outside the CDR3, taken from reference TRBV30 and TRBJ1-2): SQTIHQWPATLVQPVGSPLSLECTVEGTSNPNLYWYRQAAGRGLQLLFYSVGIGQISSEVPQNLSASRPQDRQFILSSKKLLLSDSGFYLCAWSVSPYGYTFGSGTRLTVV.